This is a list of T cell receptor beta chains from one sample in a study of tumor-infiltrating lymphocytes in oesophageal squamous cell carcinoma. One entry per CDR3 protein, called by TCRdb with MiXCR from the PCR reads. The table records about 10,000 distinct CDR3 sequences, around 54% of them present only once. What was sequenced was esophageal tumor tissue. These receptor sequences come from a female donor with esophageal squamous cell carcinoma. Each CDR3 is given with its conserved first and last residue. D genes are given only for firm matches. Rows give clone size only sometimes, using once, few, many, or a class for an expanded clone.

clone_size,v_call,j_call,d_call,cdr3_nt,cdr3_aa
few,TRBV7-3,TRBJ2-5,NA,TGTGCCAGCAGCTTATCCCACTCGACTGAGACCCAGTACTTC,CASSLSHSTETQYF
NA,TRBV7-2,TRBJ2-7,TRBD1,TGTGCCAGCAGCCTGACTACGGGACAGGGCTACGAGCAGTACTTC,CASSLTTGQGYEQYF
NA,TRBV6-5,TRBJ2-7,TRBD2,TGTGCCAGCAGTCCCCGGACTAGTCGCCACGAGCAGTACTTC,CASSPRTSRHEQYF
many,TRBV15,TRBJ2-1,TRBD2,TGTGCCACCAGTGATAGGACTAGCGGGAAGTACAATGAGCAGTTCTTC,CATSDRTSGKYNEQFF
medium-sized,TRBV7-2,TRBJ2-2,NA,TGTGCCAGCAGCTCCTTAGCCGGGGAGCTGTTTTTT,CASSSLAGELFF
NA,TRBV7-2,TRBJ2-7,TRBD1,TGTGCCAGCAGCTTAGAACCGGGGACAGGGTTCTCCTACGAGCAGTACTTC,CASSLEPGTGFSYEQYF
once,TRBV28,TRBJ2-5,TRBD2,TGTGCCAGCAGTTTGGGGGGGGAACCACAGACCCAGTACTTC,CASSLGGEPQTQYF
NA,TRBV6-1,TRBJ2-5,TRBD1,TGTGCCAGCAGTGAATTGACAGGGGGCGCTTCTGGGGAGACCCAGTACTTC,CASSELTGGASGETQYF
many,TRBV7-9,TRBJ2-7,TRBD1,TGTGCCGGTCAAGGGACAGGCGGAACGACTGAGCAGTACTTC,CAGQGTGGTTEQYF
NA,TRBV7-9,TRBJ2-1,TRBD2,TGTGCCAGCAGCTTAAACGGGGGGACCGATGAGCAGTTCTTC,CASSLNGGTDEQFF
NA,TRBV7-3,TRBJ2-1,NA,TGTGCCAGCAGCTTCCAAGGACTTCCAAATGAGCAGTTCTTC,CASSFQGLPNEQFF
NA,TRBV7-3,TRBJ2-1,NA,TGTGCCAGCAGCCCGAAGGCCAACGGAAATGAGCAGTTCTTC,CASSPKANGNEQFF
medium-sized,TRBV10-3,TRBJ2-7,TRBD2,TGTGCCATCAGTGAACTGGGACTAGCGGGAGGGAACGACGAGCAGTACTTC,CAISELGLAGGNDEQYF
few,TRBV7-8,TRBJ2-5,NA,TGTGCCAGCAGCCCCGACGGGCGACTACAAGAGACCCAGTACTTC,CASSPDGRLQETQYF
NA,TRBV10-3,TRBJ2-1,NA,TGTGCCATCAGTTGGGGAGTCTACAATGAGCAGTTCTTC,CAISWGVYNEQFF
NA,TRBV7-2,TRBJ2-7,NA,TGTGCCAGCAGCTTAGGTGCCCTTGGAGAGCAGTACTTC,CASSLGALGEQYF
many,TRBV5-1,TRBJ1-1,NA,TGCGCCAGCAGCTTGGCCCCGGGGACCAAGAGGACTGAAGCTTTCTTT,CASSLAPGTKRTEAFF
many,TRBV7-6,TRBJ2-5,NA,TGTGCCAGCAGCTTAGTAAGCTGGGAGACCCAGTACTTC,CASSLVSWETQYF
NA,TRBV11-1,TRBJ2-3,TRBD2,TGTGCCAGCAGCTCCCAGGCCTTACTAGCGGGAGTAGCAGATACGCAGTATTTT,CASSSQALLAGVADTQYF
NA,TRBV6-2/TRBV6-3,TRBJ2-3,NA,TGTGCCAGCACCGCCCGGAGGGGACGCACAGATACGCAGTATTTT,CASTARRGRTDTQYF
NA,TRBV9,TRBJ2-7,TRBD2,TGTGCCAGCAGCCCACACGCCGGGACTAGCGGTCCCTACGAGCAGTACTTC,CASSPHAGTSGPYEQYF
NA,TRBV24-1,TRBJ2-1,NA,TGTGCCACCGCCGGAGACACAGATACGCAGTTCTTC,CATAGDTDTQFF
NA,TRBV27,TRBJ2-5,NA,TGTGCCAGCAGTTTTGGGCAGGGAGGAGAGACCCAGTACTTC,CASSFGQGGETQYF
NA,TRBV12-3/TRBV12-4,TRBJ2-1,NA,TGTGCCAGCAGACCCGCTAGCGTCAGCTCCTACAATGAGCAGTTCTTC,CASRPASVSSYNEQFF
NA,TRBV7-3,TRBJ2-7,TRBD2,TGTGCCAGCAGCCCTAGCGGGACGAACACAGATACGCAGTACTTC,CASSPSGTNTDTQYF
NA,TRBV7-2,TRBJ2-7,TRBD2,TGTGCCAGCAGCCGGGATCTAGCGGCCTACGAGCAGTACTTC,CASSRDLAAYEQYF
once,TRBV6-1,TRBJ1-1,NA,TGTGCCAGCAGTGAAGCCGGGGATAACACTGAAGCTTTCTTT,CASSEAGDNTEAFF
NA,TRBV6-6,TRBJ1-4,NA,TGTGCCAGCAGTGACCTGTTAGACAGCCCAACTAATGAAAAACTGTTTTTT,CASSDLLDSPTNEKLFF
NA,TRBV12-3/TRBV12-4,TRBJ2-1,NA,TGTGCCAGCAGTTCGGGGATTGGCACCCCCAACAATGAGCAGTTCTTC,CASSSGIGTPNNEQFF
NA,TRBV7-4,TRBJ2-5,NA,TGTGCCAGCAGCTCCTGGACGGGGCCGGAGACCCAGTACTTC,CASSSWTGPETQYF
NA,TRBV7-4,TRBJ2-1,TRBD2,TGTGCCAGCAGCTTAGGGCTAGCGGGAAACAATGAGCAGTTCTTC,CASSLGLAGNNEQFF
NA,TRBV18,TRBJ2-1,TRBD2,TGTGCCAGCTCACCACGGGGACTAGCGGGAGGTGAGCAGTTCTTC,CASSPRGLAGGEQFF
NA,TRBV2,TRBJ1-3,NA,TGTGCCAGCAGTGAGTCCGGGCACTCTGAAAACACCATATATTTT,CASSESGHSENTIYF
few,TRBV6-6,TRBJ2-4,TRBD2,TGTGCCAGCAGTTACTCAGGGACTAGCCAAAACATTCAGTACTTC,CASSYSGTSQNIQYF
NA,TRBV6-1,TRBJ2-7,TRBD2,TGTGCCAGCAGAAGAGCGGGAGGCCCCACGTACGAGCAGTACTTC,CASRRAGGPTYEQYF
NA,TRBV11-3,TRBJ2-7,TRBD1,TGTGCCAGCAGCTTAGCGTCTCAGGGGGCTGATGAGCAGTACTTC,CASSLASQGADEQYF
NA,TRBV7-2,TRBJ2-5,TRBD2,TGTGCCAGCAGCTCCCGACTAGCGGGAGGGCCCTCTCAAGAGACCCAGTACTTC,CASSSRLAGGPSQETQYF
NA,TRBV11-2,TRBJ2-5,NA,TGTGCCAGCAGCTTAGGAATCCAAGAGACCCAGTACTTC,CASSLGIQETQYF
once,TRBV6-5,TRBJ2-1,TRBD2,TGTGCCAGCAGCAGAACCCCGGGACTAGCGGGCAATGAGCAGTTCTTC,CASSRTPGLAGNEQFF
once,TRBV28,TRBJ2-7,NA,TGTGCCAGCAGTGGCGAGGGGGTTTACGAGCAGTACTTC,CASSGEGVYEQYF
NA,TRBV10-3,TRBJ2-1,TRBD2,TGTGCCACAGAAGGGACTAGCGGGGGAGATGAGCAGTTCTTC,CATEGTSGGDEQFF
NA,TRBV12-3/TRBV12-4,TRBJ2-7,NA,TGTGCCAGCAGTTTAATGGGACCTATCAATGAGCAGTACTTC,CASSLMGPINEQYF
few,TRBV7-9,TRBJ2-5,NA,TGTGCCAGCAGCCCTATCCGGGACGGGGCGGAGGAGACCCAGTACTTC,CASSPIRDGAEETQYF
NA,TRBV7-2,TRBJ2-7,NA,TGTGCCAGCAGCTTAGACCCAGTTACCTACGAGCAGTACTTC,CASSLDPVTYEQYF
NA,TRBV4-1,TRBJ2-1,TRBD2,TGCGCCAGCAGCCAAGGACTAGCGGGAGGAGTTTATGAGCAGTTCTTC,CASSQGLAGGVYEQFF
NA,TRBV7-3,TRBJ2-1,TRBD2,TGTGCCAGCAGCAAGACTAGCGGGAGTCGGGATGAGCAGTTCTTC,CASSKTSGSRDEQFF
few,TRBV7-2,TRBJ2-7,NA,TGTGCCAGCAGCTCATCTGTCGATCCCTCCTACGAGCAGTACTTC,CASSSSVDPSYEQYF
many,TRBV5-6,TRBJ2-7,NA,TGTGCCAGCAGCTCCCCGACAGAGAGCTCCTACGAGCAGTACTTC,CASSSPTESSYEQYF
once,TRBV5-1,TRBJ2-6,TRBD2,TGCGCCAGCAGCCAGGGACTAGCGGGAGTTCGCTCTGGGGCCAACGTCCTGACTTTC,CASSQGLAGVRSGANVLTF